One sample yielded the 16 T cell receptor beta chains listed below, sequenced in a study of T cell responses to AZD1222 COVID-19 vaccine. The repertoire was sequenced with immunoSEQ multiplex PCR; TCRdb's copy has only in-frame clones and lacks some. In the table there are about 110,000 clones, about 91% of which are singletons. The input for sequencing was peripheral blood, taken on day 0 of AZD1222 vaccination. These receptors were taken from an adult in good health.

The chain links TRBV19 to TRBJ1-6, with D possibly matching TRBD1 (5 bases). Germline assignment: CDR1 LNHDA and CDR2 SQIVND (reference sequence). The length of the CDR3 is 17 residues. V lost 3 bases and J lost 9, with 21 bases in between. The CDR3 bases are TGTGCCAGTAGTATCTCCGGGATTGCCGTTGGGGGTTCACCCCTCCACTTT. Translation: CASSISGIAVGGSPLHF.

This clone was picked up one time. The gene calls are TRBV7-2 and TRBJ2-6; 7 bases agree with TRBD2. CDR1 and CDR2 (germline): SGHTA, FQGNSA. V lost 5 bases, J lost 0 bases, and 10 bases stayed unmatched. The length of the CDR3 is 18 residues. For the CDR3, the DNA is TGTGCCAGCAGCCGCAATCTAGCGGCCCCCTCTGGGGCCAACGTCCTGACTTTC. Its translation: CASSRNLAAPSGANVLTF.

The chain carries TRBV19 and TRBJ2-5; no definite D call. V dropped 3 bases and J dropped 5 bases, with 10 bases sitting between them. Germline V gives CDR1 LNHDA, CDR2 SQIVND (reference sequence). This CDR3 region has 13 residues. As DNA, the CDR3 is TGTGCCAGTAGTATGGTGGGGATGGAGACCCAGTACTTC. Translating it yields CASSMVGMETQYF.

The J gene is TRBJ2-3, the V gene TRBV5-1, with 7 bases fitting TRBD2. The V gene end was trimmed by 4 bases and the J gene end by 6 bases; junction bases not matched to a gene: 11. This CDR3 region has 15 residues. Germline CDR1 and CDR2: SGHRS and YFSETQ. In DNA form, the CDR3 reads TGCGCCAGCAGCCTCCGGACTAGTGGGGACGATACGCAGTATTTT. Residues: CASSLRTSGDDTQYF. Drawing the rest from reference TRBV5-1 and TRBJ2-3, the complete variable domain is KAGVTQTPRYLIKTRGQQVTLSCSPISGHRSVSWYQQTPGQGLQFLFEYFSETQRNKGNFPGRFSGRQFSNSRSEMNVSTLELGDSALYLCASSLRTSGDDTQYFGPGTRLTVL.

The gene calls are TRBV7-2 and TRBJ2-7; D could derive from TRBD1 or TRBD2 (7 bases each). Trimming removed 5 bases from V and 1 base from J, with 12 bases in between. The CDR3 is 14 amino acids. Per the germline V gene, CDR1 is SGHTA and CDR2 is FQGNSA. DNA for the CDR3: TGTGCCAGCAGCCCAGGGGGGGTATCCTACGAGCAGTACTTC. Translated, it gives CASSPGGVSYEQYF.

The V and J genes are TRBV6-5 and TRBJ1-5; no clear D. Germline V gene data show CDR1 as MNHEY and CDR2 as SVGAGI. V gave up 0 bases and J gave up 6 bases, with 6 bases separating them. The CDR3 consists of 13 residues. The CDR3 sequence: CASSYSFGQPQHF. Here the CDR3 DNA reads TGTGCCAGCAGTTACTCTTTTGGTCAGCCCCAGCATTTT.

The chain links TRBV19 to TRBJ1-1; D not resolved. The V end lost 6 bases, the J end lost 1 base, and 15 bases lay between the germline ends. Germline CDR1 LNHDA, CDR2 SQIVND (reference sequence). This CDR3 has 15 residues. The chain's CDR3 is CASSEAYLANTEAFF. Written as DNA, the CDR3 is TGTGCCAGTAGCGAAGCCTACTTGGCGAACACTGAAGCTTTCTTT.

V usage is TRBV9 and J usage is TRBJ2-2; 10 nucleotides match TRBD1. Per the germline V gene, CDR1 is SGDLS and CDR2 is YYNGEE. The J segment lost 4 bases and the V segment lost 3 bases, leaving 9 bases of the junction unmatched. The CDR3 length is 17 residues. The CDR3 bases are TGTGCCAGCAGCGCCCGGACAGGGGGGCAGGTCACCGGGGAGCTGTTTTTT. This gives the protein CASSARTGGQVTGELFF.

This clone has only one observation. This chain uses TRBV19 with TRBJ1-5; no clear D. Trimming cost V 3 bases and J 5 bases, with 5 bases left between them. The CDR3 has 12 residues. From germline, CDR1 is LNHDA and CDR2 SQIVND (reference sequence). The CDR3 DNA sequence: TGTGCCAGTAGTATTGGCTATCAGCCCCAGCATTTT. Protein product: CASSIGYQPQHF.

The J gene is TRBJ2-1, the V gene TRBV29-1; D may be TRBD1 (6 bases). The length of the CDR3 is 13 residues. CDR1 is SQVTM and CDR2 is ANQGSEA in the germline V gene. Trimming took off 7 bases at V and 4 bases at J, with 14 bases between the two ends. The DNA of the CDR3 is TGCAGCGCAGCAGGGGCAGTATACAATGAGCAGTTCTTC. Translated, it gives CSAAGAVYNEQFF.

This chain connects TRBV30 to TRBJ1-1, with 7 bases that match TRBD1. The CDR3 spans 12 residues. Germline trimming cut 6 bases from V and 1 base from J; bases unmatched to any gene: 2. The germline CDR1 and CDR2 sequences are GTSNPN and SVGIG (reference sequence). In DNA, the CDR3 is TGTGCCTGTCACAGGGGGAACACTGAAGCTTTCTTT. Translation: CACHRGNTEAFF.

This chain uses TRBV3-1 (or the pseudogene TRBV3-2) with TRBJ2-1; D ambiguous. Germline CDR1 LGHDT, CDR2 YNNKEL (reference sequence). V gave up 4 bases and J gave up 6 bases, with 13 bases separating them. The CDR3 runs to 14 residues. CDR3 coding DNA: TGTGCCAGCAGCCTCAGGCGGCAGCTCAATGAGCAGTTCTTC. Residues: CASSLRRQLNEQFF.

This clone was detected only a few times. This rearrangement joins TRBV30 to TRBJ1-5; D is ambiguous. V was cut by 0 bases and J by 4 bases, with 16 bases left in between. This CDR3 has 16 amino acids. Germline CDR1 and CDR2: GTSNPN and SVGIG (reference sequence). Here the CDR3 reads CAWSVEGAGTNQPQHF. In DNA, the CDR3 is TGTGCCTGGAGTGTAGAGGGTGCAGGAACGAATCAGCCCCAGCATTTT.

This clone was counted a single time. This sequence joins TRBV29-1 and TRBJ1-2; 9 nucleotides match TRBD1. Germline loops: CDR1 SQVTM, CDR2 ANQGSEA. After removal of 2 bases from V and 4 bases from J, the junction contained 8 bases not matched to a gene. There are 15 residues in the CDR3. CDR3 region: CSVEQGTGYAYGYTF. CDR3 DNA sequence: TGCAGCGTTGAACAAGGGACAGGGTATGCCTATGGCTACACCTTC. The full variable domain, rest sourced from reference TRBV29-1 and TRBJ1-2, is SAVISQKPSRDICQRGTSLTIQCQVDSQVTMMFWYRQQPGQSLTLIATANQGSEATYESGFVIDKFPISRPNLTFSTLTVSNMSPEDSSIYLCSVEQGTGYAYGYTFGSGTRLTVV.

V and J are TRBV11-3 and TRBJ2-3; maybe TRBD2 (5 bases). V was pared by 3 bases and J by 0 bases, with 7 bases between. CDR3 length equals 14 residues. Germline CDR1 reads SGHNT; CDR2 reads YENEEA. CDR3 in amino acids: CASSFGISTDTQYF. Written as DNA, the CDR3 is TGTGCCAGCAGCTTCGGGATAAGCACAGATACGCAGTATTTT.

CDR3 coding DNA: TGTGCCAGCAGCGCCTTTAGCGGGGGAGGGAGAGATACGCAGTATTTT. It yields the protein CASSAFSGGGRDTQYF. This chain joins TRBV9 and TRBJ2-3; TRBD2 aligns across 9 bases. Trimming took 3 bases from V and 5 from J; bases not matched to a gene: 10. CDR3 length equals 16 residues. The germline V gene encodes CDR1 SGDLS and CDR2 YYNGEE. Full variable domain (remainder filled in from reference TRBV9 and TRBJ2-3): DSGVTQTPKHLITATGQRVTLRCSPRSGDLSVYWYQQSLDQGLQFLIQYYNGEERAKGNILERFSAQQFPDLHSELNLSSLELGDSALYFCASSAFSGGGRDTQYFGPGTRLTVL.